This T cell receptor beta chain appears in the sequencing data of a study of OX40 agonist ivuxolimab in advanced cancers. Overall study: Patients received intravenous ivuxolimab every 2 weeks at 0.01 to 10 mg/kg.

No patient had autoimmune disease or received systemic immunosuppression. Only in-frame clones appear in the TCRdb table, and some are missing; sequencing was by immunoSEQ multiplex PCR. Of approximately 52,000 clones listed, roughly 85% are singletons. CDR3 size: 13 residues. Germline CDR1 SGHNT, CDR2 YENEEA. Trimming removed 5 bases at V and 10 bases at J, with 15 bases between. The chain is built from TRBV11-3 and TRBJ2-1; D is undetermined. This clonotype originated in an adult with an advanced solid tumor such as melanoma, head and neck, liver or kidney cancer. The source was CD4+ or CD8+ T cells sorted from blood, collected in a trial of the OX40 agonist ivuxolimab. The CDR3 DNA sequence: TGTGCCAGCAGCCCCCAGAGCGTAGGGGAGCAGTTCTTC. It codes for CASSPQSVGEQFF.